These 7 T cell receptor beta chains were sequenced from one sample in a study of OX40 agonist ivuxolimab in advanced cancers. Produced via immunoSEQ multiplex PCR; TCRdb's table is partial and in-frame only. The table lists about 40,000 clones, approximately 89% of them singletons. The sample consisted of CD4+ or CD8+ T cells sorted from blood, taken in a trial of the OX40 agonist ivuxolimab. These receptors all stem from an adult with an advanced solid tumor such as melanoma, head and neck, liver or kidney cancer.

The chain has TRBV15 and TRBJ2-5; D is perhaps TRBD2 (5 bases). This CDR3 comprises 12 residues. V was pared by 5 bases and J by 3 bases, with 7 bases between. CDR1 and CDR2 from the germline V gene are LNHNV and YYDKDF (reference sequence). In nucleotides, the CDR3 is TGTGCCACCAGCCCCGGGGAAGAGACCCAGTACTTC. It is translated as CATSPGEETQYF.

The gene calls are TRBV7-9 and TRBJ1-2, with unresolved D. Germline V CDR1 and CDR2: SEHNR, FQNEAQ (reference sequence). This CDR3 is 13 amino acids long. Trimming left V 3 bases short and J 6 bases short, with 11 bases between. This CDR3 is CASSLELLDGYTF. CDR3 nucleotides: TGTGCCAGCAGCTTGGAACTTTTGGATGGCTACACCTTC.

V and J are TRBV9 and TRBJ2-7; D is tentatively TRBD1 or TRBD2 (5 bases each). The ends were cut back, 4 bases at V and 5 bases at J, with 19 bases in the middle. The CDR3 sequence is 15 residues long. The germline gives CDR1 SGDLS, CDR2 YYNGEE. The CDR3 DNA reads TGTGCCAGCAGCTCTCGGGGACGGGATTTAGACGAGCAGTACTTC. Translated: CASSSRGRDLDEQYF.

This chain connects TRBV6-1 to TRBJ2-7; D gene unclear. The ends were cut back, 0 bases at V and 2 bases at J, with 8 bases in the middle. CDR1 is MNHNS, CDR2 SASEGT, per germline. This CDR3 contains 14 residues. Written as DNA, the CDR3 is TGTGCCAGCAGTGAAGCTGCGCAGACCTACGAGCAGTACTTC. It encodes CASSEAAQTYEQYF.

The V and J genes are TRBV27 and TRBJ2-7; the D is unclear. CDR1 is MNHEY, CDR2 SMNVEV, per germline (reference sequence). V was shortened by 8 bases and J by 3 bases, with 14 bases between the two germline ends. This CDR3 contains 13 residues. The CDR3 region is CASQVGKGYEQYF. The CDR3 DNA reads TGTGCCAGCCAGGTGGGAAAGGGCTACGAGCAGTACTTC.

The rearrangement links TRBV29-1 to TRBJ2-7; 10 bases line up with TRBD2. CDR1 SQVTM and CDR2 ANQGSEA come from the germline V gene. J lost 7 bases, V lost 7 bases, and 13 bases had no gene match. This CDR3 region has 14 residues. The CDR3 DNA reads as TGCAGCGACGGCAAGCCGGGACTAGCGAAGGAGCAGTACTTC. Translated, it gives CSDGKPGLAKEQYF.

V is TRBV11-2 and J is TRBJ2-7; D is unresolved. This CDR3 contains 13 residues. Germline CDR1 and CDR2: SGHAT and FQNNGV. V shed 2 bases and J shed 2 bases, with 7 bases lying between them. This chain's CDR3 is CASSLHQTYEQYF. In DNA form, the CDR3 reads TGTGCCAGCAGCTTACACCAGACCTACGAGCAGTACTTC.